This T cell receptor beta chain was obtained from a study of blood T cell repertoires in COVID-19. The V segment lost 7 bases and the J segment 5 bases; nucleotides outside the gene matches: 13. The CDR3 is made up of 15 amino acids. The germline V gene encodes CDR1 ENHRY and CDR2 SYGVKD. Profiled with immunoSEQ multiplex PCR; TCRdb holds only in-frame clones, not every one. The sample yields around 460,000 clones, over 85% seen once. The table lists this clone with a few counts. This rearrangement joins TRBV10-3 to TRBJ2-5; 7 bases align to TRBD2. This TCR derives from a man younger than 30 with COVID-19, enrolled during active disease. Material: peripheral blood. The CDR3 coding sequence is TGTGCCATCAACTCGGGCGGGGGAGGCCTGGAGACCCAGTACTTC. It codes for CAINSGGGGLETQYF.